This TCR beta chain emerged from a study of T cells in Graves' hyperthyroidism and ophthalmopathy. Study in general: Peripheral blood draws took place at initial diagnosis, ahead of any treatment.

What was amplified from RNA transcripts were TCR beta CDR3 regions. HTBI primers were used for first-round RT-PCR of the TCR CDR3. TCRdb reprocessed the multiplex PCR reads with MiXCR, giving one entry per CDR3 protein. The table lists hundreds of thousands of distinct CDR3 sequences, approximately 40% of them singletons, with 8% to 9% in the top ten. Ten or more counts support this clonotype. The receptor comes from a man younger than 35 with Graves' hyperthyroidism. The sequencing input was blood.

The CDR3 region is CASSHRVGQESEQYF. The DNA for the CDR3 is TGTGCCAGCAGTCACAGGGTGGGACAGGAATCCGAGCAGTACTTC. The chain has TRBV7-2 and TRBJ2-7; 8 bases align to TRBD1. The junction had 13 bases not matched to a gene; V was cut back by 6 bases and J by 6 bases. The CDR3 is 15 amino acids. Germline loops: CDR1 SGHTA, CDR2 FQGNSA.